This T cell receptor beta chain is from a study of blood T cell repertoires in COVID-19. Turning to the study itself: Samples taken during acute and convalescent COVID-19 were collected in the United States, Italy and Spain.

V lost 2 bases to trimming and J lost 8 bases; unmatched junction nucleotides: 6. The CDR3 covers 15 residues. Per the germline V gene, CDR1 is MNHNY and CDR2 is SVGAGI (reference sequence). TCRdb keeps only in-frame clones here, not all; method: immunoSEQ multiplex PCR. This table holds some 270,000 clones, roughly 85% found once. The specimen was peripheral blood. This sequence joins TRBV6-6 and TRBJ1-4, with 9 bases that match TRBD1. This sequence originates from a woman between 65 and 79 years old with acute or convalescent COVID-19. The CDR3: CASSYRGQGGEKLFF. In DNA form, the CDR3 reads TGTGCCAGCAGTTACAGGGGACAGGGCGGAGAAAAACTGTTTTTT.